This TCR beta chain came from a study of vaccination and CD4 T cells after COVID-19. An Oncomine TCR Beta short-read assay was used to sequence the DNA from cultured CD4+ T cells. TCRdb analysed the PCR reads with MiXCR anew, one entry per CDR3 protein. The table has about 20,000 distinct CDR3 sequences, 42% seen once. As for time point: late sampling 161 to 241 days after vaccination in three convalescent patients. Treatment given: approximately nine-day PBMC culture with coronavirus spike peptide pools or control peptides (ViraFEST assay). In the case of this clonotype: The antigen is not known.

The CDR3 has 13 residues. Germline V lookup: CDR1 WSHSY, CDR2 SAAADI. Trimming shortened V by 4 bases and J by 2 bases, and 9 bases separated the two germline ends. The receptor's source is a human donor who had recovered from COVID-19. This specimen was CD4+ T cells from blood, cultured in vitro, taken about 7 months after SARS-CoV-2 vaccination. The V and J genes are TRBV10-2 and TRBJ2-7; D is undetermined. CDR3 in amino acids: CASSVTATYEQYF. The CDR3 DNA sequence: TGCGCCAGCAGTGTTACGGCCACCTACGAGCAGTACTTC.